Following are 13 T cell receptor beta chains from one sample sequenced in a study of blood T cell repertoires in COVID-19. TCRdb's table, derived via immunoSEQ multiplex PCR, lists solely in-frame clones and lacks some. The sample has 90,000 or so clones; approximately 80% are singletons. Sequenced material: peripheral blood. All receptors come from a man between 60 and 70 years old with acute or convalescent COVID-19.

V usage is TRBV2 and J usage is TRBJ2-4; TRBD1 matches 9 bases. After removal of 6 bases from V and 0 bases from J, the junction contained 6 bases not matched to a gene. CDR1 SNHLY and CDR2 FYNNEI come from the germline V gene. There are 16 residues in the CDR3. The CDR3: CASRGTGREAKNIQYF. The DNA of the CDR3 is TGTGCCAGCAGGGGGACAGGGCGGGAAGCCAAAAACATTCAGTACTTC.

The chain uses TRBV9 and TRBJ1-5; D unclear. Per germline, CDR1 SGDLS and CDR2 YYNGEE. The CDR3 length is 14 residues. The ends were cut back, 0 bases at V and 0 bases at J, with 4 bases in the middle. CDR3 sequence (DNA): TGTGCCAGCAGCGTAGGTTATAGCAATCAGCCCCAGCATTTT. Its translation is CASSVGYSNQPQHF.

This clone has just one count. The rearrangement links TRBV5-6 to TRBJ1-2; the match to TRBD1 covers 8 bases. V lost 3 bases to trimming and J lost 6 bases; unmatched junction nucleotides: 4. Germline CDR1 and CDR2: SGHDT and YYEEEE. This CDR3 comprises 13 residues. The CDR3 DNA reads as TGTGCCAGCAGCTGGCCGGGACAGGATGGCTACACCTTC. Translated: CASSWPGQDGYTF.

V and J are TRBV6-2 or TRBV6-3 and TRBJ1-2; 7 bases are shared with TRBD1. The germline CDR1 and CDR2 sequences are MNHEY and SVGEGT. CDR3 size: 14 residues. V trimming: 2 bases; J trimming: 5 bases; junction bases outside the gene matches: 5. The CDR3 DNA is TGTGCCAGCAGTTACCAGGGGGACATATATGGCTACACCTTC. Translation: CASSYQGDIYGYTF.

J is TRBJ1-6 and V is TRBV10-3; a weak D match, TRBD1 (5 bases). CDR1 and CDR2 (germline): ENHRY, SYGVKD. The CDR3 runs to 12 residues. The germline V and J ends were trimmed by 7 bases and 7 bases, with 8 bases remaining between them. CDR3 region: CAITPGNSPLHF. CDR3 bases: TGTGCCATCACCCCAGGGAATTCACCCCTCCACTTT.

The J gene is TRBJ2-5, the V gene TRBV11-2; possible D gene TRBD2, 6 bases. The CDR3 is 13 amino acids. The germline gives CDR1 SGHAT, CDR2 FQNNGV. Trimming pared 2 bases from V and 7 bases from J, leaving 11 bases between. Here the CDR3 DNA reads TGTGCCAGCAGCTTATCCGGGGGTGGGACCCAGTACTTC. The encoded protein is CASSLSGGGTQYF. The complete variable domain, with remaining parts taken from reference TRBV11-2 and TRBJ2-5, reads EAGVAQSPRYKIIEKRQSVAFWCNPISGHATLYWYQQILGQGPKLLIQFQNNGVVDDSQLPKDRFSAERLKGVDSTLKIQPAKLEDSAVYLCASSLSGGGTQYFGPGTRLLVL.

The V and J genes are TRBV9 and TRBJ2-1; D may be TRBD2 (6 bases). The V end was cut by 0 bases, the J end by 1 base, with 8 bases between. The germline CDR1 and CDR2 sequences are SGDLS and YYNGEE. The CDR3 covers 15 residues. CDR3 sequence reads: CASSVDGGSYNEQFF. The CDR3 DNA is TGTGCCAGCAGCGTAGACGGGGGATCCTACAATGAGCAGTTCTTC.

This clone was picked up one time. The chain combines TRBV11-2 with TRBJ2-3; weak D call: TRBD2 (6 bases). V was cut by 1 base and J by 3 bases, with 17 bases left in between. This CDR3 spans 17 amino acids. In germline, CDR1 is SGHAT, CDR2 FQNNGV. In nucleotides, the CDR3 is TGTGCCAGCAGCTTAGTGTGGCGGGGATCCAATACAGATACGCAGTATTTT. Translation: CASSLVWRGSNTDTQYF.

The V gene is TRBV7-8, the J gene TRBJ1-2; D is unresolved. Looked up from germline, CDR1 is SGHVS and CDR2 is FQNEAQ. There are 13 residues in the CDR3. V lost 4 bases, J lost 8 bases, and 14 bases lay in between. CDR3 nucleotides: TGTGCCAGCAGCTCCCGGGTCGCGGGAGGCTACACCTTC. Translated, it gives CASSSRVAGGYTF.

The genes are TRBV14 and TRBJ1-4; 11 nucleotides align to TRBD1. This CDR3 contains 23 residues. Trimming removed 0 bases from V and 7 bases from J; junction bases left unmatched: 25. Germline V gene sequence: CDR1 SGHDN, CDR2 FVKESK. CDR3 protein: CASSQDIGPPGQGGIRESEKLFF. The CDR3 region has the DNA TGTGCCAGCAGCCAAGATATCGGACCTCCGGGACAGGGGGGGATACGCGAGAGTGAAAAACTGTTTTTT.

The chain has TRBV7-6 and TRBJ1-5; 7 nucleotides agree with TRBD1. The germline V gene has CDR1 SGHVS and CDR2 FNYEAQ. CDR3 length: 13 residues. The trim removed 3 bases at V and 10 bases at J, leaving 6 bases unmatched. The CDR3 bases are TGTGCCAGCAGCTTGAGACAGGGAAGCCCCCAGCATTTT. It translates to CASSLRQGSPQHF. Combining the CDR3 with reference TRBV7-6 and TRBJ1-5 gives the whole variable domain GAGVSQSPRYKVTKRGQDVALRCDPISGHVSLYWYRQALGQGPEFLTYFNYEAQQDKSGLPNDRFSAERPEGSISTLTIQRTEQRDSAMYRCASSLRQGSPQHFGDGTRLSIL.

V usage is TRBV2 and J usage is TRBJ2-1; 7 bases align to TRBD2. The V and J ends lost 7 bases and 3 bases, in that order; junction bases with no gene match: 6. This CDR3 spans 14 amino acids. Germline CDR1 is SNHLY and CDR2 is FYNNEI. CDR3 sequence reads: CASKGLAGYNEQFF. For the CDR3, the DNA is TGTGCCAGCAAGGGCTTAGCGGGCTACAATGAGCAGTTCTTC. Full variable domain (outside the CDR3, taken from reference TRBV2 and TRBJ2-1): EPEVTQTPSHQVTQMGQEVILRCVPISNHLYFYWYRQILGQKVEFLVSFYNNEISEKSEIFDDQFSVERPDGSNFTLKIRSTKLEDSAMYFCASKGLAGYNEQFFGPGTRLTVL.

The chain combines TRBV11-2 with TRBJ1-2, with TRBD1 matching over 8 bases. CDR3 length: 15 amino acids. J lost 4 bases, V lost 0 bases, and 4 bases had no gene match. CDR1 is SGHAT, CDR2 FQNNGV, per germline. The CDR3 sequence is CASSLDAGGPYGYTF. The CDR3 DNA sequence: TGTGCCAGCAGCTTAGATGCAGGGGGCCCCTATGGCTACACCTTC.